This T cell receptor (beta chain) originates from a study of blood T cell repertoires in COVID-19. The repertoire was sequenced with immunoSEQ multiplex PCR; TCRdb's copy has only in-frame clones and lacks some. The sample comprises approximately 260,000 clones, roughly 90% of which are singletons, and just over 7% rests with the top ten. Trimming at V came to 7 bases and at J to 0 bases, leaving 11 bases not matched to a gene. This CDR3 is 18 amino acids long. The V gene's germline CDR1 is SEHNR and CDR2 FQNEAQ (reference sequence). Sequenced: peripheral blood. The sequence came from a man aged 55 to 69 who had recovered from COVID-19. The chain employs TRBV7-9 and TRBJ2-3, with TRBD2 matching 12 bases. The DNA of the CDR3 is TGTGCCAGCAACATCCTCCGACTAGCGGGGGCGAGCACAGATACGCAGTATTTT. It encodes CASNILRLAGASTDTQYF.